These 3 T cell receptor beta chains were sequenced from one sample in a study of shared clonotypes between healthy human individuals. Sequencing was performed with immunoSEQ multiplex PCR; in TCRdb, only in-frame clones are kept and a portion is missing. The profile shows fewer than 650,000 clones, 70% to 80% of them singletons. Sequencing was carried out using PBMCs. The receptors were gathered from a woman between 40 and 55 years old in good health. Some clones in this sample may be carry-over from other donors' samples.

The rearrangement links TRBV5-4 to TRBJ2-2; unclear D gene. The CDR3 sequence is 13 residues long. Trimming left V 4 bases short and J 4 bases short, with 8 bases between. Germline CDR1 SGHNT, CDR2 YYREEE (reference sequence). The CDR3 DNA reads as TGTGCCAGCAGCCGAAGTAGCACCGGGGAGCTGTTTTTT. This gives the protein CASSRSSTGELFF.

This clone has at least ten counts. The sample carries other DNA sequences with the same CDR3. This chain links TRBV14 with TRBJ1-4, with D perhaps matching TRBD1 (6 bases). Trimming took off 5 bases at V and 4 bases at J, with 8 bases between the two ends. Looked up from germline, CDR1 is SGHDN and CDR2 is FVKESK. This CDR3 region has 13 residues. CDR3 protein: CASSRDNNEKLFF. In nucleotides, the CDR3 is TGTGCCAGCAGCAGGGACAATAATGAAAAACTGTTTTTT.

The rearrangement joins TRBV25-1 to TRBJ2-3; D may match TRBD1 or TRBD2 (7 bases each). Trimming shortened V by 2 bases and J by 3 bases, and 15 bases separated the two germline ends. Germline CDR1 reads MGHDK; CDR2 reads SYGVNS. This CDR3 is built from 16 residues. The CDR3 is CASSEEQGRGTDTQYF. In nucleotides, the CDR3 is TGTGCCAGCAGTGAAGAACAGGGGCGGGGGACAGATACGCAGTATTTT.